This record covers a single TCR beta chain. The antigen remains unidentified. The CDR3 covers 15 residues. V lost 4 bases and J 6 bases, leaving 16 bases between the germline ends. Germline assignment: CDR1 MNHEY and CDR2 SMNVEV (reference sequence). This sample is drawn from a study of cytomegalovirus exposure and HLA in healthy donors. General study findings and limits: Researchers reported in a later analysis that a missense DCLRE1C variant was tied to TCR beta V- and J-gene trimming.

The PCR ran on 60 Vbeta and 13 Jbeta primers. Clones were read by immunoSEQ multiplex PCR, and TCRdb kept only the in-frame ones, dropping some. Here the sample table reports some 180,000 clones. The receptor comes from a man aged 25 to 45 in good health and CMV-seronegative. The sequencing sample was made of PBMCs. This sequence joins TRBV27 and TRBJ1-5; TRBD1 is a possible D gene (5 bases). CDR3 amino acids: CASSSITGRGQPQHF. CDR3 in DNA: TGTGCCAGCAGTTCTATCACAGGTCGCGGTCAGCCCCAGCATTTT.